The TCR beta chain under discussion was sequenced for a study of OX40 agonist ivuxolimab in advanced cancers. Clones were sequenced by immunoSEQ multiplex PCR, and TCRdb holds only the in-frame ones, with some missing. The sample has approximately 15,000 clones; over 75% are singletons. Blood sampling took place at baseline, cycle 4 day 1, and cycle 7 day 1. This clone was found once. Other DNA sequences in the same sample also yield this CDR3. The CDR3 is made up of 17 amino acids. In germline, CDR1 is MGHRA, CDR2 YSYEKL. Trimming removed 2 bases from V and 0 bases from J; junction bases left unmatched: 9.

The genes are TRBV4-1 and TRBJ2-7; 8 bases fit TRBD1. The TCR was taken from an adult with an advanced solid tumor such as melanoma, head and neck, liver or kidney cancer. The sample consisted of CD4+ or CD8+ T cells sorted from blood, taken in a trial of the OX40 agonist ivuxolimab. CDR3 in amino acids: CASSQKGGQGASYEQYF. The CDR3, as DNA: TGCGCCAGCAGCCAAAAGGGGGGTCAGGGGGCCTCCTACGAGCAGTACTTC.